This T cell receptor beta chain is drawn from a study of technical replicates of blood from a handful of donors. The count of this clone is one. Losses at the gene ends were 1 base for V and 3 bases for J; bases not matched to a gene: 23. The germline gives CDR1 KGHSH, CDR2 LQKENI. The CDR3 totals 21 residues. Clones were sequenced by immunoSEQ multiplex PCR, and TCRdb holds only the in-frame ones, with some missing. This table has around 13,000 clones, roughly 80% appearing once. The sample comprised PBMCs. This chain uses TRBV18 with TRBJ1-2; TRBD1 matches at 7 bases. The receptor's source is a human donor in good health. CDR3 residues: CASSPLGTGDSTPRSDYGYTF. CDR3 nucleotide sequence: TGTGCCAGCTCACCACTTGGCACAGGGGACTCAACTCCCCGATCGGACTATGGCTACACCTTC.